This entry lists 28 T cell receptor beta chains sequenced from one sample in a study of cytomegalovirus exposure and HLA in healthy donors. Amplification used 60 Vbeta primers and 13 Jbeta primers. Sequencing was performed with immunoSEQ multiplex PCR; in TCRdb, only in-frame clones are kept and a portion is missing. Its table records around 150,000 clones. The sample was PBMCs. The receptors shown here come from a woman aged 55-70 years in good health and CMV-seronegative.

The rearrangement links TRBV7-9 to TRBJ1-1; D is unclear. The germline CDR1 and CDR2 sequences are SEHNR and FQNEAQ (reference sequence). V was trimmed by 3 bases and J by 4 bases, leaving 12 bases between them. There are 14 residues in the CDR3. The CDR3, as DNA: TGTGCCAGCAGCTTGTCCGGGTCCGGCACTGAAGCTTTCTTT. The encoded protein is CASSLSGSGTEAFF.

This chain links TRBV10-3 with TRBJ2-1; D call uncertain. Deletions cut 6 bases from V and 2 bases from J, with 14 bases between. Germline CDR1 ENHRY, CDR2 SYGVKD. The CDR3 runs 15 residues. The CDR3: CAIRERIEAYNEQFF. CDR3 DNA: TGTGCCATCAGGGAGAGAATAGAGGCCTACAATGAGCAGTTCTTC.

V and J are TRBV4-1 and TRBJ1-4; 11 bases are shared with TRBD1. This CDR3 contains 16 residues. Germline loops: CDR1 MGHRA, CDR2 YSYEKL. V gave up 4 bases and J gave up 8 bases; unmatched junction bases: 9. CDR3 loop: CASSPSLGQGEEKLFF. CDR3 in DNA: TGCGCCAGCAGCCCATCTTTGGGACAGGGGGAGGAAAAACTGTTTTTT.

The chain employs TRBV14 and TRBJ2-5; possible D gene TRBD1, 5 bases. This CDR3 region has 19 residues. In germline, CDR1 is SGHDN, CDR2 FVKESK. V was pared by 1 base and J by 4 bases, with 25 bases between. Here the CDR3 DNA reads TGTGCCAGCAGCCAAGCACAGGCCGGTAGGCCACGTAGGTTAGAGACCCAGTACTTC. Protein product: CASSQAQAGRPRRLETQYF.

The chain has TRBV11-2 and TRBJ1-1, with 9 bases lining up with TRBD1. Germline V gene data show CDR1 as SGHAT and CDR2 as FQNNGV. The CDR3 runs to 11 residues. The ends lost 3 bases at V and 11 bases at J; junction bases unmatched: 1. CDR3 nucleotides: TGTGCCAGCAGCTTCGGACAGGGGGCTTTCTTT. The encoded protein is CASSFGQGAFF.

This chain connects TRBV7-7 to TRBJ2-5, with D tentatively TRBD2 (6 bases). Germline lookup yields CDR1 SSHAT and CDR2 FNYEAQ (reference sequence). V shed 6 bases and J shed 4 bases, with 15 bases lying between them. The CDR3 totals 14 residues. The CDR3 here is CASSASRGIETQYF. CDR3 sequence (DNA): TGTGCCAGCAGTGCTTCTCGGGGGATAGAGACCCAGTACTTC.

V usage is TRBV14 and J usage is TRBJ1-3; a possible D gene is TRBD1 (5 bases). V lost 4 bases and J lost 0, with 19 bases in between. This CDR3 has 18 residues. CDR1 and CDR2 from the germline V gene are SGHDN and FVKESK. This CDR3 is CASSLRGGYGSSGNTIYF. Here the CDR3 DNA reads TGTGCCAGCAGCCTAAGGGGTGGTTACGGAAGCTCTGGAAACACCATATATTTT. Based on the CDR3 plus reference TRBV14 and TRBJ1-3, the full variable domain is EAGVTQFPSHSVIEKGQTVTLRCDPISGHDNLYWYRRVMGKEIKFLLHFVKESKQDESGMPNNRFLAERTGGTYSTLKVQPAELEDSGVYFCASSLRGGYGSSGNTIYFGEGSWLTVV.

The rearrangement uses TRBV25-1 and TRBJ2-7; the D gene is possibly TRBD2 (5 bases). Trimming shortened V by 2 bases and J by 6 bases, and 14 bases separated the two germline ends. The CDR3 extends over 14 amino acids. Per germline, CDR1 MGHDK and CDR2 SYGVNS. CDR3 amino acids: CASSEGLAPGEQYF. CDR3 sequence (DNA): TGTGCCAGCAGTGAAGGTCTAGCCCCGGGCGAGCAGTACTTC.

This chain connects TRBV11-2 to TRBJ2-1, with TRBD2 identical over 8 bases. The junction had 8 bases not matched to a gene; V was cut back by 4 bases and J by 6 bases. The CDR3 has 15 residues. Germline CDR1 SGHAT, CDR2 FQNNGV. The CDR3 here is CASSSGLVSGNEQFF. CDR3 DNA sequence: TGTGCCAGCAGCTCGGGACTAGTAAGTGGCAATGAGCAGTTCTTC.

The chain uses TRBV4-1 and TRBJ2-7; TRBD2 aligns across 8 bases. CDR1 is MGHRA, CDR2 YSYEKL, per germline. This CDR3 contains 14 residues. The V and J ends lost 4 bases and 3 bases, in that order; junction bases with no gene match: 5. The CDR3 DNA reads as TGCGCCAGCAGCCCCGGGACTAGGAACTACGAGCAGTACTTC. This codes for CASSPGTRNYEQYF.

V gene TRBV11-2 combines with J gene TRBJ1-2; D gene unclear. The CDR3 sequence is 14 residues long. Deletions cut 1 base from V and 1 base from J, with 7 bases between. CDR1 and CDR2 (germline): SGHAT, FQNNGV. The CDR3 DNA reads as TGTGCCAGCAGCTTAGGTCCCAGTAACTATGGCTACACCTTC. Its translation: CASSLGPSNYGYTF.

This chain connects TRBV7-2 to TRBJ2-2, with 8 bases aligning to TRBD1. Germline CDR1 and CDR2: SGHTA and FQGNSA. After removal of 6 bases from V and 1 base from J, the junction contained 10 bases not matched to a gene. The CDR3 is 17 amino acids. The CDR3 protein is CASRPTGDLWNTGELFF. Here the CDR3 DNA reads TGTGCCAGCAGACCGACAGGGGATCTCTGGAACACCGGGGAGCTGTTTTTT.

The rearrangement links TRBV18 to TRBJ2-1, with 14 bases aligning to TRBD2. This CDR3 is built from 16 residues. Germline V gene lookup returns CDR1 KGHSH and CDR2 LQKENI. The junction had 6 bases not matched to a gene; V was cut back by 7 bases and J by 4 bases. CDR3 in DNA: TGTGCCAGCTGGGGACTAGCGGGAGCGGTTTACAATGAGCAGTTCTTC. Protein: CASWGLAGAVYNEQFF.

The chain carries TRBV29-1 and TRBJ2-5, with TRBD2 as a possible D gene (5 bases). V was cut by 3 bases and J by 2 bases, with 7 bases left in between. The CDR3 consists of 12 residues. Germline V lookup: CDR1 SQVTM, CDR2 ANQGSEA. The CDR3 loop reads CSVESGQETQYF. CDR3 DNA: TGCAGCGTTGAGTCGGGACAAGAGACCCAGTACTTC.

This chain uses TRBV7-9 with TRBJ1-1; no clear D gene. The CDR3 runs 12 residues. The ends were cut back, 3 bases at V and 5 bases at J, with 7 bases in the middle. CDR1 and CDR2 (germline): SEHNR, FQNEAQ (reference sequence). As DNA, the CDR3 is TGTGCCAGCAGCTTTAGTGTGACTGAAGCTTTCTTT. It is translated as CASSFSVTEAFF.

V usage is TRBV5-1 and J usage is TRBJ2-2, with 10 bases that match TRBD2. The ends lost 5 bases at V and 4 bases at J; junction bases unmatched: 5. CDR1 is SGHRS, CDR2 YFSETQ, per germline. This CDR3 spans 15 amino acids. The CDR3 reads CASRVGLAATGELFF. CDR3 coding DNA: TGCGCCAGCAGAGTCGGACTAGCGGCCACCGGGGAGCTGTTTTTT. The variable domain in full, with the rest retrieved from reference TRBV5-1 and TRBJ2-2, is KAGVTQTPRYLIKTRGQQVTLSCSPISGHRSVSWYQQTPGQGLQFLFEYFSETQRNKGNFPGRFSGRQFSNSRSEMNVSTLELGDSALYLCASRVGLAATGELFFGEGSRLTVL.

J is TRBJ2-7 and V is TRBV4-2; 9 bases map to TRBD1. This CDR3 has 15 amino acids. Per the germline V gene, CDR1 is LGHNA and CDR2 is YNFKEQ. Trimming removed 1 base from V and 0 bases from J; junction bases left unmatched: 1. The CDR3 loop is CASSQGDRDSYEQYF. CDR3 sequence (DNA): TGTGCCAGCAGCCAAGGGGACAGGGACTCCTACGAGCAGTACTTC.

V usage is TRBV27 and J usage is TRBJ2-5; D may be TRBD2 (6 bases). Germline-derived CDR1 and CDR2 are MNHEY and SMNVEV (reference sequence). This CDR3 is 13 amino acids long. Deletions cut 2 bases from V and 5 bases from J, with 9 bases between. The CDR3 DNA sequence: TGTGCCAGCAGTTTAGGGAGGAAGGAGACCCAGTACTTC. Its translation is CASSLGRKETQYF.

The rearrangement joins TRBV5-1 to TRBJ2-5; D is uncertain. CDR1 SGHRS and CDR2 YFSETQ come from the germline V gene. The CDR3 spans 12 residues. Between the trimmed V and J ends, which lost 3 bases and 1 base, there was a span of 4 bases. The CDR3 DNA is TGCGCCAGCAGCTGGGCCCAAGAGACCCAGTACTTC. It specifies CASSWAQETQYF.

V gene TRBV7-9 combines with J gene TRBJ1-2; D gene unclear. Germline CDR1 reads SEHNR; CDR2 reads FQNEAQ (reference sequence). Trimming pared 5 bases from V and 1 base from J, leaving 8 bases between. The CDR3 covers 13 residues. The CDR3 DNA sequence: TGTGCCAGCAGCCCGAACATTAACTATGGCTACACCTTC. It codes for CASSPNINYGYTF.

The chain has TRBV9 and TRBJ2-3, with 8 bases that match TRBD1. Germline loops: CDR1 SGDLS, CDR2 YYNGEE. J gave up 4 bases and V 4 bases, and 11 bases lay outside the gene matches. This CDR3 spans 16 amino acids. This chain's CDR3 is CASSRQQDRGSDTQYF. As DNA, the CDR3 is TGTGCCAGCAGCCGTCAGCAAGACAGGGGCTCAGATACGCAGTATTTT.

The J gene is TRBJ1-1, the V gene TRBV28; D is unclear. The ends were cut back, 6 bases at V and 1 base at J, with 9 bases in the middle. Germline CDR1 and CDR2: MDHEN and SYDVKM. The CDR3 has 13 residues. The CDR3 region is CASREDGNTEAFF. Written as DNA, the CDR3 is TGTGCCAGCAGGGAGGACGGGAACACTGAAGCTTTCTTT. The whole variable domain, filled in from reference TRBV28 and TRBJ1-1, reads DVKVTQSSRYLVKRTGEKVFLECVQDMDHENMFWYRQDPGLGLRLIYFSYDVKMKEKGDIPEGYSVSREKKERFSLILESASTNQTSMYLCASREDGNTEAFFGQGTRLTVV.

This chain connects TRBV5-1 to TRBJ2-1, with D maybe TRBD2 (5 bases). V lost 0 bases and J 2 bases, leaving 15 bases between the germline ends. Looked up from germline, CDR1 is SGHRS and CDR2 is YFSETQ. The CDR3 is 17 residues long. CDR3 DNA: TGCGCCAGCAGCTTGGATTCGGGGTCAGTGCCCTACAATGAGCAGTTCTTC. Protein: CASSLDSGSVPYNEQFF.

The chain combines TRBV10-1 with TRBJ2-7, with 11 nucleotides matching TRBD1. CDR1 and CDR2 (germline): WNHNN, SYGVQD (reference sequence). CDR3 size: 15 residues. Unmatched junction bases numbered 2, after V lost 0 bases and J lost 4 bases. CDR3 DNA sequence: TGCGCCAGCAGTGAGTCCGGGACAGGGGGGTACGAGCAGTACTTC. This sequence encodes CASSESGTGGYEQYF.

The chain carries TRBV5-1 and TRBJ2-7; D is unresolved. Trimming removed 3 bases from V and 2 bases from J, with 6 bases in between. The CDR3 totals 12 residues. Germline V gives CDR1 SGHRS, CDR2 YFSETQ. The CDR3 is CASSSVPYEQYF. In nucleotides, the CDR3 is TGCGCCAGCAGCTCCGTTCCCTACGAGCAGTACTTC.

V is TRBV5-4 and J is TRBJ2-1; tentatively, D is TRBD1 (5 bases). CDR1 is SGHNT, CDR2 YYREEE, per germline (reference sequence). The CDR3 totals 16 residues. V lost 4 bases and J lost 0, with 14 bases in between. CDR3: CASSPPGSVSYNEQFF. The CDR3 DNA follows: TGTGCCAGCAGCCCCCCAGGGTCCGTCTCCTACAATGAGCAGTTCTTC.

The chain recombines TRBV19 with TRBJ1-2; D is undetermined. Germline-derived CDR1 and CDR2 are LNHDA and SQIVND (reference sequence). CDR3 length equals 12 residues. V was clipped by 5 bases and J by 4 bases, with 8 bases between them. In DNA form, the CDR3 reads TGTGCCAGTAGTTCAAACATCTATGGCTACACCTTC. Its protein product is CASSSNIYGYTF.

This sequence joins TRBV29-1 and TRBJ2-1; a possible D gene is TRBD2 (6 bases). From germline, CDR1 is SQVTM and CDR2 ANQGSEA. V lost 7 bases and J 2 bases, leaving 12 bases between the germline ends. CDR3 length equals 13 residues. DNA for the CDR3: TGCAGCGGCGAGCGGGTTGCCTACAATGAGCAGTTCTTC. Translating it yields CSGERVAYNEQFF.